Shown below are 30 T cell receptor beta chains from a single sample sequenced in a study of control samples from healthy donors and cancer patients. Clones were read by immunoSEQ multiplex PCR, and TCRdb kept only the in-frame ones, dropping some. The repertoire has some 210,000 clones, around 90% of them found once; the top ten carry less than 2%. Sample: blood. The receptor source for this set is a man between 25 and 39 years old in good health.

The CDR3 spells CASSFGVLDTGELFF. The CDR3 bases are TGTGCCAGCAGCTTTGGGGTGCTGGACACCGGGGAGCTGTTTTTT. The gene calls are TRBV13 and TRBJ2-2; no definite D call. Germline CDR1 reads PRHDT; CDR2 reads FYEKMQ (reference sequence). The CDR3 has 15 amino acids. V dropped 3 bases and J dropped 3 bases, with 11 bases sitting between them.

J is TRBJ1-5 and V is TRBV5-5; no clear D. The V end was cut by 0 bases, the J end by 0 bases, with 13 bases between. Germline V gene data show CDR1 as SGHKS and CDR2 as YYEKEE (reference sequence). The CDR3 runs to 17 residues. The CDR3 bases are TGTGCCAGCAGCTTGGCCGTCCATCAAGATAGCAATCAGCCCCAGCATTTT. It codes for CASSLAVHQDSNQPQHF.

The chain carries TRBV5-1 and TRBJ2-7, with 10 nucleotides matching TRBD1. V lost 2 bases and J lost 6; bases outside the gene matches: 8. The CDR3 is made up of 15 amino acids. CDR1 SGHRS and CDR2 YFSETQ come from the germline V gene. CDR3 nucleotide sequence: TGCGCCAGCAGCTTACCGGGACAGGGGACAGGCGAGCAGTACTTC. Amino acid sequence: CASSLPGQGTGEQYF.

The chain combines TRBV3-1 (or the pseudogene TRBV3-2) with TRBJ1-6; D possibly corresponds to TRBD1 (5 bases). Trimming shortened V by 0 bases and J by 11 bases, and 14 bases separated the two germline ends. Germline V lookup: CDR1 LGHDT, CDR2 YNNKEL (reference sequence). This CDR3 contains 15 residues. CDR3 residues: CASSQDYRIATPLHF. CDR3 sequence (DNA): TGTGCCAGCAGCCAAGATTACAGGATCGCGACACCCCTCCACTTT.

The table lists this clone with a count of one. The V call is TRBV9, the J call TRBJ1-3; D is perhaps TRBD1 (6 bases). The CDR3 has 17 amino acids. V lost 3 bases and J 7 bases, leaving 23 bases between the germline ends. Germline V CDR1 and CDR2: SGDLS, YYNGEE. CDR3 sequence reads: CASSDEGVSPPRNTIYF. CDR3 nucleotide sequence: TGTGCCAGCAGCGACGAGGGGGTCTCTCCTCCCCGGAACACCATATATTTT.

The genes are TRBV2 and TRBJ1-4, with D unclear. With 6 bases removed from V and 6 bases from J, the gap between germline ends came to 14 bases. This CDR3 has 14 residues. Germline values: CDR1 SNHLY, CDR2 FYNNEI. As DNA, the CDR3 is TGTGCCAGCAGCCCAAACCTTGGGGATGAAAAACTGTTTTTT. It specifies CASSPNLGDEKLFF.

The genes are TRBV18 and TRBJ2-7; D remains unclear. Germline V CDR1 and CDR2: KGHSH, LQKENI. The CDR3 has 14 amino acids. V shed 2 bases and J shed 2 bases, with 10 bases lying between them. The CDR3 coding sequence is TGTGCCAGCTCACCAAAGGGTTTGGCCTACGAGCAGTACTTC. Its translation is CASSPKGLAYEQYF.

The CDR3 here is CASSQEGGLAGDETQYF. CDR3 DNA: TGTGCCAGCAGCCAAGAAGGAGGGCTAGCGGGGGATGAGACCCAGTACTTC. J is TRBJ2-5 and V is TRBV14, with 10 nucleotides matching TRBD2. Trimming removed 0 bases from V and 5 bases from J; junction bases left unmatched: 9. Per the germline V gene, CDR1 is SGHDN and CDR2 is FVKESK. This CDR3 has 17 residues.

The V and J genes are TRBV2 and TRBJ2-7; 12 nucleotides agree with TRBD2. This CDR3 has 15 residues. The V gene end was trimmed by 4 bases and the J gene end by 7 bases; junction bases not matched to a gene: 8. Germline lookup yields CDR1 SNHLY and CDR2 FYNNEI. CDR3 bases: TGTGCCAGCAGTGGAGCTAGCGGGGGGGCGTGGGAGCAGTACTTC. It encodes CASSGASGGAWEQYF.

This CDR3 is CAWRGTNTGELFF. As DNA, the CDR3 is TGTGCCTGGAGAGGGACTAACACCGGGGAGCTGTTTTTT. The chain links TRBV30 to TRBJ2-2; TRBD2 is a possible D gene (6 bases). CDR3 length: 13 residues. Germline CDR1 GTSNPN, CDR2 SVGIG (reference sequence). V was shortened by 3 bases and J by 2 bases, with 7 bases between the two germline ends.

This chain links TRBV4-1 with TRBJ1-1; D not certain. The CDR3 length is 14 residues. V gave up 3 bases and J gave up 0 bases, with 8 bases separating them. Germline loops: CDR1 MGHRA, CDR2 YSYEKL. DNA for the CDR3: TGCGCCAGCAGCCACTCGGGGATGAACACTGAAGCTTTCTTT. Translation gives CASSHSGMNTEAFF.

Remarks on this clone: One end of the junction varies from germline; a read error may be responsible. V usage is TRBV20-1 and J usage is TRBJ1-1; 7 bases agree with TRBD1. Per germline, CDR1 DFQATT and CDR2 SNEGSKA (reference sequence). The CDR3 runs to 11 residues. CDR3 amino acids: CSTGENTEAFF. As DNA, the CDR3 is TGTTCCACAGGGGAGAACACTGAAGCTTTCTTT.

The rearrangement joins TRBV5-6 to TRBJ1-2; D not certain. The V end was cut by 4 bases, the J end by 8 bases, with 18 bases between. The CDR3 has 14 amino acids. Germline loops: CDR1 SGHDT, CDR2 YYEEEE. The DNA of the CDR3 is TGTGCCAGCAGCCGGGAGACCCGTAGCAAGGGCTACACCTTC. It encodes CASSRETRSKGYTF.

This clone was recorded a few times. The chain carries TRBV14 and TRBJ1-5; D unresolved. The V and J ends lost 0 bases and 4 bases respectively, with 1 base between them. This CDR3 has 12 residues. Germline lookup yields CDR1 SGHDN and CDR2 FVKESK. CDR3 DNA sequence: TGTGCCAGCAGCCAAGAGAATCAGCCCCAGCATTTT. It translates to CASSQENQPQHF. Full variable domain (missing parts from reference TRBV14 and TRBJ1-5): EAGVTQFPSHSVIEKGQTVTLRCDPISGHDNLYWYRRVMGKEIKFLLHFVKESKQDESGMPNNRFLAERTGGTYSTLKVQPAELEDSGVYFCASSQENQPQHFGDGTRLSIL.

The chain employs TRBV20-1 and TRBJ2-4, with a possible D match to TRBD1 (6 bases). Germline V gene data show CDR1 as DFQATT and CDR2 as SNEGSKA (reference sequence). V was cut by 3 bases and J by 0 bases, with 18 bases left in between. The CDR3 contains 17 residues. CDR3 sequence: CSASPQTGRLAKNIQYF. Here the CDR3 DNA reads TGCAGTGCTAGTCCCCAAACAGGGAGATTAGCCAAAAACATTCAGTACTTC.

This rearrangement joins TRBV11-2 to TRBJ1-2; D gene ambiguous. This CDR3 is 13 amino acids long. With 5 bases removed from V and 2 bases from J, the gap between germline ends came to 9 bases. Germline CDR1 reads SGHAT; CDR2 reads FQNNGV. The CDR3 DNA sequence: TGTGCCAGCAGCCCCCCGGGCAACTATGGCTACACCTTC. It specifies CASSPPGNYGYTF.

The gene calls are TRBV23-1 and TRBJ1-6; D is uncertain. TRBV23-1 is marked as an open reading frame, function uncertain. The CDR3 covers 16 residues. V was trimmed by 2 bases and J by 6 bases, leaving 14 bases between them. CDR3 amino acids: CASSQMVPPGNSPLHF. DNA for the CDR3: TGCGCCAGCAGTCAAATGGTCCCGCCGGGTAATTCACCCCTCCACTTT.

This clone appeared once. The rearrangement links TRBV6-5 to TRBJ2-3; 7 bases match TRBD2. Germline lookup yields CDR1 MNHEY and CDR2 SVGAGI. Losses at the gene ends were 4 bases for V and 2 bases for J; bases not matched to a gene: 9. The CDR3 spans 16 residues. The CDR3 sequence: CASSSKAGSNTDTQYF. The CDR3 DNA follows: TGTGCCAGCAGTTCAAAAGCGGGGTCTAACACAGATACGCAGTATTTT.

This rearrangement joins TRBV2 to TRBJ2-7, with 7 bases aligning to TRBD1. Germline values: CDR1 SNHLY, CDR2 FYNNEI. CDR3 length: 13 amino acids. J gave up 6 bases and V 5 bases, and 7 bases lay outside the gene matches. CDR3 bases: TGTGCCAGCAGTCCTAGGACAGGAGGCGAGCAGTACTTC. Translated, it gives CASSPRTGGEQYF.

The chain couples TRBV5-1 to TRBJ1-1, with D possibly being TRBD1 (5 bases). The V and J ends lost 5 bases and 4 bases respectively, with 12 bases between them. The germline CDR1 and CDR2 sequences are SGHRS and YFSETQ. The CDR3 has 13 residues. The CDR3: CASRGVSPTEAFF. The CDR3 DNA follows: TGCGCCAGCAGGGGGGTATCCCCCACTGAAGCTTTCTTT. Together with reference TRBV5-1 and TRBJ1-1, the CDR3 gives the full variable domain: KAGVTQTPRYLIKTRGQQVTLSCSPISGHRSVSWYQQTPGQGLQFLFEYFSETQRNKGNFPGRFSGRQFSNSRSEMNVSTLELGDSALYLCASRGVSPTEAFFGQGTRLTVV.

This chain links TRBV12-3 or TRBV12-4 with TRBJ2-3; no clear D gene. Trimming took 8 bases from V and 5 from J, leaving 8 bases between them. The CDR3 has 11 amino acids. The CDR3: CASRRRDTQYF. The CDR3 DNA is TGTGCCAGCCGACGAAGAGATACGCAGTATTTT.

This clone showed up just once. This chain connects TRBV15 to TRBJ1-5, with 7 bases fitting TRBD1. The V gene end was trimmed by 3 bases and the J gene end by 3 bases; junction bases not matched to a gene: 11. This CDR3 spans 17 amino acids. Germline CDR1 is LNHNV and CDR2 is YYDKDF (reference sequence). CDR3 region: CATSRGTGTVNNQPQHF. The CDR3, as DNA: TGTGCCACCAGCAGGGGGACCGGGACAGTCAACAATCAGCCCCAGCATTTT.

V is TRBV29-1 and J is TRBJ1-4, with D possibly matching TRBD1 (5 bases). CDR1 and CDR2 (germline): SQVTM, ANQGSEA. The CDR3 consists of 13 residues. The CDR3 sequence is CAYRGATNEKLFF. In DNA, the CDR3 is TGCGCTTATCGAGGGGCGACTAATGAAAAACTGTTTTTT.

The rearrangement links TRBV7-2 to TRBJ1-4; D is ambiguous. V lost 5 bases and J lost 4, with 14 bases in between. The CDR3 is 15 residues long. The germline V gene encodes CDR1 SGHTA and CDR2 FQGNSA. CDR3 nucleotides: TGTGCCAGCAGCCAACAGAGGGTCCATAATGAAAAACTGTTTTTT. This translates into CASSQQRVHNEKLFF.

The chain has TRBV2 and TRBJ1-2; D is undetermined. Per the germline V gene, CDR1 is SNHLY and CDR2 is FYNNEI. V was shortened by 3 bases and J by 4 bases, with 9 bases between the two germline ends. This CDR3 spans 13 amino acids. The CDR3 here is CASSEARRYGYTF. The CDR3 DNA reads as TGTGCCAGCAGTGAGGCCAGGCGCTATGGCTACACCTTC.

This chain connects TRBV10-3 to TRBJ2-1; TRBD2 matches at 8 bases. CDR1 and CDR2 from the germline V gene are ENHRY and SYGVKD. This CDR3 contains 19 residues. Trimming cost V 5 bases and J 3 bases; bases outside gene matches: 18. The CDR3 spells CAISYPTGPIAGNYNEQFF. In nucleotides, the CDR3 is TGTGCCATCAGTTATCCGACAGGTCCTATAGCGGGAAACTACAATGAGCAGTTCTTC.

Here the CDR3 reads CSVQGRVSYEQYF. CDR3 in DNA: TGCAGCGTACAGGGTCGTGTATCCTACGAGCAGTACTTC. The chain employs TRBV29-1 and TRBJ2-7; D may be TRBD1 (6 bases). Per germline, CDR1 SQVTM and CDR2 ANQGSEA. The ends were cut back, 6 bases at V and 1 base at J, with 13 bases in the middle. This CDR3 has 13 residues.

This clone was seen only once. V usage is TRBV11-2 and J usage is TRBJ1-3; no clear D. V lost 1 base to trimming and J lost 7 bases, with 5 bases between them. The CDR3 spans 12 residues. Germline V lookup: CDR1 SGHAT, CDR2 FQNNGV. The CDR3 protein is CASSLAENTIYF. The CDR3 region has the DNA TGTGCCAGCAGCTTAGCGGAGAACACCATATATTTT. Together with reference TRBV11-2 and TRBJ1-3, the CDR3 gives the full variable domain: EAGVAQSPRYKIIEKRQSVAFWCNPISGHATLYWYQQILGQGPKLLIQFQNNGVVDDSQLPKDRFSAERLKGVDSTLKIQPAKLEDSAVYLCASSLAENTIYFGEGSWLTVV.

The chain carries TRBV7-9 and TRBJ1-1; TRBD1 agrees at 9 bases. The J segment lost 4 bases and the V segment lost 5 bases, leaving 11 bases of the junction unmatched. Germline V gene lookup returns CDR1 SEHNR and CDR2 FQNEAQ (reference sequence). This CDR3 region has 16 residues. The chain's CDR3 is CASSPVGQGIGTEAFF. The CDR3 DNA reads TGTGCCAGCAGCCCAGTAGGACAGGGGATAGGCACTGAAGCTTTCTTT.

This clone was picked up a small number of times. The CDR3 DNA is TGCGCCAGCAGTCGAGGCAGGGCCAGGGGGGACTATGGCTACACCTTC. It specifies CASSRGRARGDYGYTF. The chain combines TRBV4-1 with TRBJ1-2; 7 positions match TRBD1. V gave up 6 bases and J gave up 3 bases; unmatched junction bases: 13. CDR3 length: 16 amino acids. Germline CDR1 MGHRA, CDR2 YSYEKL.